This T cell receptor beta chain is drawn from a study of T cells in Graves' hyperthyroidism and ophthalmopathy. The study, taken as a whole, reports: A median 6.5 months before onset, the model predicted ophthalmopathy. Separation of ophthalmopathy from stable hyperthyroidism was achieved by a 13 V-J model.

TCR beta CDR3 region amplification was performed from RNA transcripts. Primed by the HTBI set, a first-round RT-PCR was run on the TCR CDR3. TCRdb re-derived calls from the multiplex PCR reads in MiXCR, one entry per CDR3 protein. The sample comprises hundreds of thousands of distinct CDR3 sequences, 15% to 20% of which are singletons, and less than 55% rests with the top ten. The CDR3 is made up of 15 amino acids. V was cut by 3 bases and J by 4 bases, with 14 bases left in between. CDR1 and CDR2 from the germline V gene are SGHRS and YFSETQ. Clinical symptoms, serum thyroxine, TRAb, thyroid ultrasound and orbital computed tomography established diagnosis. Many counts were recorded for this clonotype. Its cognate antigen is unknown.

The sample was blood. This clonotype was obtained from a man aged 40-55 years with Graves' ophthalmopathy. The V and J genes are TRBV5-1 and TRBJ2-1; unclear D gene. CDR3 DNA sequence: TGCGCCAGCAGCTGGGCGCCAGGCCCTTACAATGAGCAGTTCTTC. Translating gives CASSWAPGPYNEQFF.